This T cell receptor beta chain is drawn from a study of T cell responses to AZD1222 COVID-19 vaccine. Study conclusions and caveats: The donors showed a predominance of white British ancestry and of females, with possible underestimation of clonal diversity. Vaccine-associated CD4 TCRs ranged over spike, dominating at 160-218 and 743-854.

The V and J ends lost 0 bases and 4 bases, in that order; junction bases with no gene match: 6. The germline V gene encodes CDR1 KGHSH and CDR2 LQKENI. This CDR3 region has 16 residues. In regard to this clone: What it recognizes is unknown.

Assay: immunoSEQ multiplex PCR; the TCRdb copy retains only in-frame clones and omits some. This table holds around 160,000 clones, approximately 94% found once. V is TRBV18 and J is TRBJ1-2; 9 bases fit TRBD1. Source: peripheral blood, taken 28 days after the second AZD1222 dose. The origin of this receptor is an adult who received the AZD1222 COVID-19 vaccine. Written as DNA, the CDR3 is TGTGCCAGCTCACCACCGAACAGGGGGCCGGTCTATGGCTACACCTTC. It codes for CASSPPNRGPVYGYTF.